The text below deals with one T cell receptor (beta chain). This clonotype was counted ten times or more. The specificity of this receptor is unknown. Base qualities are missing; no much larger clone stands one base away. V ends up 3 bases short and J 5 bases short, with an unmatched junction base count of 6. CDR1 and CDR2 were assigned from the germline V gene as MNHNS and SASEGT. The CDR3 covers 16 residues, taking in both the cysteine and the phenylalanine. Only the CDR3 DNA stays, 48 bases, in frame from base 1. This specimen belongs to a study of T cells in Graves' hyperthyroidism and ophthalmopathy (dated by TCRdb to 2018 to 2020). Context from the whole study: Peripheral blood samples were taken at initial diagnosis, before any treatment was given. According to the paper, TCR Vbeta CDR3 sequencing was carried out on about 140 peripheral blood samples, which came from 40 to 45 ophthalmopathy, around 74 hyperthyroidism and 17 progressor patients. The 100 discovery patients were divided at random into training and test sets in a 7:3 ratio. To identify TCR V-J signatures that set the groups apart, the researchers used a discovery cohort of more than 95 patients, made up of 43 with Graves' ophthalmopathy and around 58 with stable Graves' hyperthyroidism. After sampling, hyperthyroidism patients received methimazole starting at 30 mg daily, and ophthalmopathy patients received high-dose intravenous methylprednisolone. An independent validation cohort of under 20 hyperthyroidism patients and about 16 patients who later progressed to ophthalmopathy tested prospective prediction of ophthalmopathy. Thyroid tissue and blood T-cell repertoires from about six Graves' hyperthyroidism patients were also compared in the study. The paper as a whole reports these results and caveats: In cross-validation, a model built on a 13 V-J signature told ophthalmopathy apart from stable hyperthyroidism with just under 90% sensitivity and roughly 81% specificity, and in testing the same model reached 80%/75%. In validation, progression to ophthalmopathy was predicted by the model with roughly 69% sensitivity and roughly 76% specificity, a median of about 6 months before onset. Blood samples also contained most of the expanded thyroid clonotypes (frequency above 0.001), which suggests that blood repertoires may reflect thyroid immune responses. Sample size was not statistically predetermined, and investigators were not blinded to group allocation.

Ophthalmopathy patients had moderately to severely active disease, Clinical Activity Score of at least 3, NOSPECS grade of at least 4, and duration under 3 months. Patients with uncontrolled infections, other autoimmune diseases, pregnancy or lactation were excluded. Clinical symptoms, serum thyroxine and TRAb, thyroid ultrasound, and orbital computed tomography formed the basis for the diagnoses. PBMCs were isolated from about 10 ml of fresh peripheral blood by Ficoll-Paque density gradient centrifugation. Total RNA was extracted with Trizol reagent, and quality was checked on an Agilent 2100 Bioanalyzer. The TCR beta CDR3 regions were amplified from the RNA transcripts. The first round of RT-PCR for the TCR CDR3 was performed with the HTBI primer set and the Qiagen OneStep RT-PCR kit. The libraries were constructed in a second round of multiplex PCR and then size-selected and purified. The libraries were sequenced on an Illumina HiSeq2000 using paired-end 100 bp reads. Per the source publication's procedure: SOAPnuke was used to process the raw data, throwing out any read that contained adapters or uncalled bases, had a mean Phred below 15, or lacked an exact constant-primer or identifier match. COPE v1.2.5 was used to merge the high-quality paired reads, and each unique nucleotide sequence was defined as a clonotype. MiTCR v1.1 was used to align clonotypes to the IMGT TRBV, TRBD and TRBJ reference segments. The analysis included only V-J combinations with a frequency above 0.0001, which together covered approximately 99% of the repertoires. The TCS score was defined as the ratio of F50 (clonal expansion) to E x V (chaos), calculated using BLOSUM62-based TCRdist between CDR3 peptides within each V-J. Welch's t-statistics and random forest reduced fewer than 600 V-J features to fewer than 15, which were used in a naive Bayes classifier (R e1071). The raw public reads went through TCRdb reprocessing: fastp at Q25, MiXCR clone calling, in-frame beta chains kept. Merged by CDR3 protein, the rows form single entries marked with the most common genes and DNA. In this record, the V and J calls reflect TCRdb's handling and not the investigators' own analysis. The sample has around 530,000 distinct CDR3 sequences on record, 17% of them singletons. 15% to 20% of the sample belongs to the ten largest clones.

The sample comprised blood. The receptor comes from a woman aged 18-35 years with Graves' ophthalmopathy. Recombination joined TRBV6-1 with TRBJ2-1, and TRBD2 aligns with 11 junction nucleotides. The CDR3: CASSDLAGGLDNEQFF. DNA sequence: TGTGCCAGCAGTGATTTAGCGGGGGGGCTAGACAATGAGCAGTTCTTC.